Each of the 4 T cell receptor beta chains below was sequenced from the same sample in a study of shared clonotypes between healthy human individuals. Sequenced by immunoSEQ multiplex PCR; TCRdb stores in-frame clones only, minus some. The sample records over 2 million clones, around 96% being singletons. CD8 cells classed as naive were CD45RO-negative and positively selected for CCR7, excluding terminally differentiated effector memory CD45RA+ cells. The sample was naive CD8+ T cells sorted from blood. The receptors come from a man younger than 30 in good health.

The V and J genes are TRBV5-4 and TRBJ2-3; D ambiguous. The CDR3 runs to 14 residues. V was pared by 2 bases and J by 6 bases, with 13 bases between. Germline CDR1 and CDR2: SGHNT and YYREEE (reference sequence). The CDR3 loop reads CASSLEAVVDTQYF. Here the CDR3 DNA reads TGTGCCAGCAGCTTAGAGGCGGTTGTGGATACGCAGTATTTT.

V gene TRBV30 combines with J gene TRBJ2-7; D is perhaps TRBD2 (6 bases). CDR1 is GTSNPN, CDR2 SVGIG, per germline (reference sequence). Between the trimmed V and J ends, which lost 0 bases and 2 bases, there was a span of 11 bases. CDR3 size: 14 residues. This chain's CDR3 is CAWSVEGEAYEQYF. Here the CDR3 DNA reads TGTGCCTGGAGTGTAGAAGGGGAGGCCTACGAGCAGTACTTC.

This chain links TRBV28 with TRBJ2-3; D gene unclear. CDR1 MDHEN and CDR2 SYDVKM come from the germline V gene. Trimming took 6 bases from V and 4 from J, leaving 11 bases between them. This CDR3 is 13 amino acids long. The CDR3 sequence: CASSTSGPDTQYF. The CDR3 DNA reads as TGTGCCAGCAGCACGAGTGGGCCAGATACGCAGTATTTT. Together with reference TRBV28 and TRBJ2-3, the CDR3 gives the full variable domain: DVKVTQSSRYLVKRTGEKVFLECVQDMDHENMFWYRQDPGLGLRLIYFSYDVKMKEKGDIPEGYSVSREKKERFSLILESASTNQTSMYLCASSTSGPDTQYFGPGTRLTVL.

The rearrangement joins TRBV10-3 to TRBJ1-2; D gene ambiguous. Trimming left V 0 bases short and J 3 bases short, with 17 bases between. This CDR3 spans 17 amino acids. Germline loops: CDR1 ENHRY, CDR2 SYGVKD. The CDR3 reads CAISESSLFGVDYGYTF. The CDR3 region has the DNA TGTGCCATCAGTGAGTCTTCCCTATTCGGGGTTGACTATGGCTACACCTTC.